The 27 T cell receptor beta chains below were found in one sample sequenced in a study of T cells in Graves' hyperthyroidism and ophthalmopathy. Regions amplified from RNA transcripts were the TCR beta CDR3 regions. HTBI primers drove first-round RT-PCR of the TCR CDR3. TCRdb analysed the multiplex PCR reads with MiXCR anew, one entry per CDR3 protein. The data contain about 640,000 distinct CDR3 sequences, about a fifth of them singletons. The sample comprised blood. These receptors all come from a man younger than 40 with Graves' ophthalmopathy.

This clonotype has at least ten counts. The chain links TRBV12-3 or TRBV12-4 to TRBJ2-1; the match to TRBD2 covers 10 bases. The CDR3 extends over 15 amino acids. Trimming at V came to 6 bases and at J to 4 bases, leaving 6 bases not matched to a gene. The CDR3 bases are TGTGCCAGCAGCTTTTCTAGCGGGAGTTACAATGAGCAGTTCTTC. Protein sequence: CASSFSSGSYNEQFF.

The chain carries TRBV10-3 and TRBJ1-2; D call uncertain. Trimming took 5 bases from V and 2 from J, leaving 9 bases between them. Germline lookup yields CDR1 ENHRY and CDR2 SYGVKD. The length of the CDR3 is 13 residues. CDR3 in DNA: TGTGCCATCAGTTCAGACAACAACTATGGCTACACCTTC. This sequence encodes CAISSDNNYGYTF.

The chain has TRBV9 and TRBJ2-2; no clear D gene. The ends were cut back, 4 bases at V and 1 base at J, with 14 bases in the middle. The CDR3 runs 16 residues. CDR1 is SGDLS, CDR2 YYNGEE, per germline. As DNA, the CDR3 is TGTGCCAGCAGCATCGATCCGGACGGGAACACCGGGGAGCTGTTTTTT. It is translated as CASSIDPDGNTGELFF.

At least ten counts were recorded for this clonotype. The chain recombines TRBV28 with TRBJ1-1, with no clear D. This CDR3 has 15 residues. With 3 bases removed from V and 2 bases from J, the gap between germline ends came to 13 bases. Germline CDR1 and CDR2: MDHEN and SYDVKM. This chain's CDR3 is CASSFRFGKNTEAFF. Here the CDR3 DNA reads TGTGCCAGCAGTTTTCGTTTCGGCAAAAACACTGAAGCTTTCTTT.

Written as DNA, the CDR3 is TGTGCCAGCAGTTTTCCGGCACTTACCTACGAGCAGTACTTC. This sequence encodes CASSFPALTYEQYF. The rearrangement joins TRBV28 to TRBJ2-7; D ambiguous. V was clipped by 3 bases and J by 2 bases, with 11 bases between them. This CDR3 has 14 residues. Germline lookup yields CDR1 MDHEN and CDR2 SYDVKM.

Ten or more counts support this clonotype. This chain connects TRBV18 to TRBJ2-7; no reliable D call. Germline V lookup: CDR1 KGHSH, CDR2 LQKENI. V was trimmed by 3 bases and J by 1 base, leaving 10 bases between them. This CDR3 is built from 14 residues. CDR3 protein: CASSPPGSSYEQYF. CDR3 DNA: TGTGCCAGCTCACCGCCGGGCAGTTCCTACGAGCAGTACTTC.

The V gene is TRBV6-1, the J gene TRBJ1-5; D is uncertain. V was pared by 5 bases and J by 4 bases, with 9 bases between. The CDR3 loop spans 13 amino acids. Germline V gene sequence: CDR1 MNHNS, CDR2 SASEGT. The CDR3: CASSPQTNQPQHF. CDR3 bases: TGTGCCAGCAGTCCACAGACTAATCAGCCCCAGCATTTT.

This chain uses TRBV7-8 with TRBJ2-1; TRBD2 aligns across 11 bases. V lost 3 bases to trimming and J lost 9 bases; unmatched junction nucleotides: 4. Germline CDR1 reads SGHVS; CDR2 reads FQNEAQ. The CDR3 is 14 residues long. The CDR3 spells CASSFFLAGGEQFF. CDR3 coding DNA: TGTGCCAGCAGCTTTTTCCTAGCGGGAGGTGAGCAGTTCTTC.

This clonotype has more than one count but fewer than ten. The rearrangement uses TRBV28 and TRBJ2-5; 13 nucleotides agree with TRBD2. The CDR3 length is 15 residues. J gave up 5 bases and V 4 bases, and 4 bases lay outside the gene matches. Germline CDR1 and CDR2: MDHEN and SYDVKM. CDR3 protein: CASSSSTSGRETQYF. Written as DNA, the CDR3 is TGTGCCAGCAGTTCCTCGACTAGCGGGAGGGAGACCCAGTACTTC.

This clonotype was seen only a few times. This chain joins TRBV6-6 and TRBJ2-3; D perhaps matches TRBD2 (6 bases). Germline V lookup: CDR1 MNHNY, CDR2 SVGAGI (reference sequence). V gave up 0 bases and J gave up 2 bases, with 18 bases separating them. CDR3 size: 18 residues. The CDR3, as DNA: TGTGCCAGCAGTTACTCTGTTCGGGGGAGGCCGAACACAGATACGCAGTATTTT. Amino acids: CASSYSVRGRPNTDTQYF.

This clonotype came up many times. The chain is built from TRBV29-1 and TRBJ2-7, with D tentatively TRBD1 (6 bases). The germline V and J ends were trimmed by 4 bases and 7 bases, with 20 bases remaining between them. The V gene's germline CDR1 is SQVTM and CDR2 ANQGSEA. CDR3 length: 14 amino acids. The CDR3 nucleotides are TGCAGCGTTGCACAGGGAGCGACGTCGGGGGAGCAGTACTTC. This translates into CSVAQGATSGEQYF.

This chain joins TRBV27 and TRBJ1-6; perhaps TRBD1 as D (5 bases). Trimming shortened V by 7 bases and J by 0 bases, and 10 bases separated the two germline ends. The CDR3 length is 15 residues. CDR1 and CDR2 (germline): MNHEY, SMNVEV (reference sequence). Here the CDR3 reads CASTPGSSYNSPLHF. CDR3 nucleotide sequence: TGTGCCAGCACCCCAGGGAGCTCCTATAATTCACCCCTCCACTTT.

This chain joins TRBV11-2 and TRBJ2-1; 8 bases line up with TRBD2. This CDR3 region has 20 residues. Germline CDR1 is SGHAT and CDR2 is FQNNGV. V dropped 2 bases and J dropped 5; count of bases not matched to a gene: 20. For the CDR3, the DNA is TGTGCCAGCAGCTTATCCCTAGGCATTGAGTGGCCTAGCGGGCACAATGAGCAGTTCTTC. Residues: CASSLSLGIEWPSGHNEQFF.

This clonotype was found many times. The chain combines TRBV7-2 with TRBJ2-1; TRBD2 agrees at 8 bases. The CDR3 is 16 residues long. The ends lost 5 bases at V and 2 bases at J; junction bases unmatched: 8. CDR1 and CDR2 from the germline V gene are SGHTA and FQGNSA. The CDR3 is CASSLDGGRTYNEQFF. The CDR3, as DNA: TGTGCCAGCAGCCTCGACGGCGGGAGGACCTACAATGAGCAGTTCTTC.

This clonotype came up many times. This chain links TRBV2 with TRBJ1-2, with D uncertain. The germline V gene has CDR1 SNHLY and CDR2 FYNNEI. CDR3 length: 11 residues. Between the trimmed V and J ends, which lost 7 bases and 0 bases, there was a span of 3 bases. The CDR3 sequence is CASKTNYGYTF. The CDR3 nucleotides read TGTGCCAGCAAGACTAACTATGGCTACACCTTC.

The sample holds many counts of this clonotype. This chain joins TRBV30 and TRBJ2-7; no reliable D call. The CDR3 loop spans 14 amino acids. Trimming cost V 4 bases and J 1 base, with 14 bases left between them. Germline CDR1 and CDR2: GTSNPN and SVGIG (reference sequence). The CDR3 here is CAWNSVQGSYEQYF. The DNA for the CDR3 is TGTGCCTGGAACAGCGTTCAAGGGTCCTACGAGCAGTACTTC.

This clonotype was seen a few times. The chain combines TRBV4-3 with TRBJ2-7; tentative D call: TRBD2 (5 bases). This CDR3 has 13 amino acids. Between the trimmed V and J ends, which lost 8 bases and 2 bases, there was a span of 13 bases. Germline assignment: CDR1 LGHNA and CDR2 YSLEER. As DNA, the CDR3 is TGCGCCAGCGGGCGGCGGGTAACCTACGAGCAGTACTTC. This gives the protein CASGRRVTYEQYF.

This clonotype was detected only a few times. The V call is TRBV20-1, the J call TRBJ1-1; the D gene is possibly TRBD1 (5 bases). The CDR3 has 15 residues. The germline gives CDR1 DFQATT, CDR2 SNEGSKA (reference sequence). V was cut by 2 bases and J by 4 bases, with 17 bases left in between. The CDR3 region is CSARISGRSVTEAFF. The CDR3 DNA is TGCAGTGCTAGAATTTCAGGGAGGTCGGTCACTGAAGCTTTCTTT.

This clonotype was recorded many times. The CDR3 region is CATSDFRGRRTETQYF. The CDR3 nucleotides are TGTGCCACCAGTGATTTCAGAGGTCGGCGTACGGAGACCCAGTACTTC. The gene calls are TRBV24-1 and TRBJ2-5; D gene ambiguous. Germline V gene sequence: CDR1 KGHDR, CDR2 SFDVKD. The ends were cut back, 1 base at V and 5 bases at J, with 16 bases in the middle. The CDR3 is 16 amino acids.

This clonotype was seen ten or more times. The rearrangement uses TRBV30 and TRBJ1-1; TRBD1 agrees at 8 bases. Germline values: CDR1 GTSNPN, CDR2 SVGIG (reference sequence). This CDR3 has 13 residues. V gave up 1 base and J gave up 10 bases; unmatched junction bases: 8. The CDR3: CAWSAMTGVSAFF. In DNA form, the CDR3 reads TGTGCCTGGAGTGCGATGACAGGGGTTTCAGCTTTCTTT. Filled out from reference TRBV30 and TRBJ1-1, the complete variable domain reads SQTIHQWPATLVQPVGSPLSLECTVEGTSNPNLYWYRQAAGRGLQLLFYSVGIGQISSEVPQNLSASRPQDRQFILSSKKLLLSDSGFYLCAWSAMTGVSAFFGQGTRLTVV.

CDR3 residues: CSSIGAVGVSYNEQFF. CDR3 sequence (DNA): TGCAGCTCAATCGGCGCAGTGGGCGTTTCCTACAATGAGCAGTTCTTC. The genes are TRBV29-1 and TRBJ2-1; D ambiguous. This CDR3 is 16 amino acids long. V was shortened by 8 bases and J by 1 base, with 21 bases between the two germline ends. The V gene's germline CDR1 is SQVTM and CDR2 ANQGSEA.

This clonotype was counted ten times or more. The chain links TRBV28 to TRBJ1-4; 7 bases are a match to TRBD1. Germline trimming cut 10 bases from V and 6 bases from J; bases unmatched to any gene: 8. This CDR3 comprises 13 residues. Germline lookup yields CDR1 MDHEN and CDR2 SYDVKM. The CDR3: CATKGGADEKLFF. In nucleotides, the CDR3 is TGTGCCACCAAAGGGGGCGCCGATGAAAAACTGTTTTTT.

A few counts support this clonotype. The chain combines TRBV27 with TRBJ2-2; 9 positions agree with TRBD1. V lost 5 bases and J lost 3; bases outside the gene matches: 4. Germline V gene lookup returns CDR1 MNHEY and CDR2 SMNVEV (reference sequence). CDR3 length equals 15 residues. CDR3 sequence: CASSRQGDYTGELFF. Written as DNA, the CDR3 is TGTGCCAGCAGTCGACAGGGGGACTACACCGGGGAGCTGTTTTTT.

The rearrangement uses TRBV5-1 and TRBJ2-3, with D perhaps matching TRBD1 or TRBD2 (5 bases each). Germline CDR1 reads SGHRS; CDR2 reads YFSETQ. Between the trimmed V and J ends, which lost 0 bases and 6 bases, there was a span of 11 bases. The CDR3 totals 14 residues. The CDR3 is CASSLARASDTQYF. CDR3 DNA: TGCGCCAGCAGCTTGGCCAGGGCTAGCGATACGCAGTATTTT. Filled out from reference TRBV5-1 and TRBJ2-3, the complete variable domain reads KAGVTQTPRYLIKTRGQQVTLSCSPISGHRSVSWYQQTPGQGLQFLFEYFSETQRNKGNFPGRFSGRQFSNSRSEMNVSTLELGDSALYLCASSLARASDTQYFGPGTRLTVL.

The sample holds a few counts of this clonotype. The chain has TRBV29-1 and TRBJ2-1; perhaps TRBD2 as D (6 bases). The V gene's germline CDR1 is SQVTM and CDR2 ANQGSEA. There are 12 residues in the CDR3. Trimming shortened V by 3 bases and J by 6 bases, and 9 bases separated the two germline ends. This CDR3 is CSVDGGSNEQFF. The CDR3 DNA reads TGCAGCGTTGATGGAGGGAGCAATGAGCAGTTCTTC.

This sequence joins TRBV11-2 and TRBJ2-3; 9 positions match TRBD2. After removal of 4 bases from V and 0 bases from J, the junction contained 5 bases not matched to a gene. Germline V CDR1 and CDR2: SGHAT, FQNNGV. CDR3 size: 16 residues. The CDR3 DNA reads TGTGCCAGCAGCTGGGCCACTAGCGGGAGCACAGATACGCAGTATTTT. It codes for CASSWATSGSTDTQYF.

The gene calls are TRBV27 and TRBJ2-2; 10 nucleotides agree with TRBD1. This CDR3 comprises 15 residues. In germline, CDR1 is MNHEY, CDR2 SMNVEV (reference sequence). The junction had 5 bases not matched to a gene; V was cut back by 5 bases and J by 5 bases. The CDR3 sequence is CASSGTDRGTGELFF. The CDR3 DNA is TGTGCCAGCAGTGGGACGGACAGGGGGACCGGGGAGCTGTTTTTT.